This T cell receptor (beta chain) was sequenced in a study of blood T cell repertoires in COVID-19. On the study more broadly: COVID-19 samples collected from the United States, Italy and Spain covered acute and convalescent phases. In each case, the material was cDNA or gDNA derived from T cells, B-cell-depleted T cells, or PBMCs.

In the authors' methods: Estimation of nucleated cell counts relied on the amplification of reference gene primers. Profiled with immunoSEQ multiplex PCR; TCRdb holds only in-frame clones, not every one. Clone size and the V and J calls come from that table; the DNA yielded D and trimming. Of 100,000 to 150,000 clones detected, roughly 87% appear once; the ten largest clones hold 27%. CDR3 length: 16 residues. Germline CDR1 is SGHRS and CDR2 is YFSETQ. V gave up 4 bases and J gave up 0 bases, with 14 bases separating them. This clone was observed once. The sequenced sample was peripheral blood. This sequence originates from a woman over 75 with acute or convalescent COVID-19. V and J are TRBV5-1 and TRBJ1-3; D is unclear. DNA of the CDR3: TGCGCCAGCAGCACAGCCCAGGCCCTCTCTGGAAACACCATATATTTT. It specifies CASSTAQALSGNTIYF. The whole variable domain, filled in from reference TRBV5-1 and TRBJ1-3, reads KAGVTQTPRYLIKTRGQQVTLSCSPISGHRSVSWYQQTPGQGLQFLFEYFSETQRNKGNFPGRFSGRQFSNSRSEMNVSTLELGDSALYLCASSTAQALSGNTIYFGEGSWLTVV.